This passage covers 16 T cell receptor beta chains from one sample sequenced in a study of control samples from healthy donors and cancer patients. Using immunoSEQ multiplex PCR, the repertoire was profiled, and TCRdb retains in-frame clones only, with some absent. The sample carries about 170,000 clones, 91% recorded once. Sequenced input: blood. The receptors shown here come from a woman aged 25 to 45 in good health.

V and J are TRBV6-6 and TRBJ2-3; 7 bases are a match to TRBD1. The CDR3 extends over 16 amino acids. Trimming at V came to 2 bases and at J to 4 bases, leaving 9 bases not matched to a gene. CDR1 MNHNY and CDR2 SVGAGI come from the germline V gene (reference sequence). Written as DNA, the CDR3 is TGTGCCAGCAGTTACGATACAGGGGTGGAGGCAGATACGCAGTATTTT. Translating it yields CASSYDTGVEADTQYF.

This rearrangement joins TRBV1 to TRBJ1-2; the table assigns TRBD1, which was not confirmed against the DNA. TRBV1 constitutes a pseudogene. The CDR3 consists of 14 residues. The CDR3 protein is CTSFPGQGANGYTF. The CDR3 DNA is TGCACCAGCTTCCCGGGACAGGGGGCGAATGGCTACACCTTC.

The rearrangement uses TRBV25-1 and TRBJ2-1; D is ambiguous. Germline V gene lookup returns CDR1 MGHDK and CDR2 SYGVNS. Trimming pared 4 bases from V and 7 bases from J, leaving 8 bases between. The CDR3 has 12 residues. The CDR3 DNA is TGTGCCAGCAGTGGATTAGTGAATGAGCAGTTCTTC. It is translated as CASSGLVNEQFF. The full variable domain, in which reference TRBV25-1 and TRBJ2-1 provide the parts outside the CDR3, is EADIYQTPRYLVIGTGKKITLECSQTMGHDKMYWYQQDPGMELHLIHYSYGVNSTEKGDLSSESTVSRIRTEHFPLTLESARPSHTSQYLCASSGLVNEQFFGPGTRLTVL.

Here the CDR3 reads CASSLRSQTQYF. The CDR3 DNA is TGTGCCAGCAGCTTACGTTCCCAGACCCAGTACTTC. The chain is built from TRBV7-9 and TRBJ2-5; D gene uncertain. V shed 2 bases and J shed 6 bases, with 7 bases lying between them. Germline V CDR1 and CDR2: SEHNR, FQNEAQ (reference sequence). CDR3 length equals 12 residues.

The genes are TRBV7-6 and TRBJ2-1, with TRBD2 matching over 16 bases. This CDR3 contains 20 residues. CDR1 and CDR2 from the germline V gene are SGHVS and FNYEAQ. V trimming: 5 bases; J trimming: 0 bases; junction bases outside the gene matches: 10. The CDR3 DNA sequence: TGTGCCAGCAGCCCCAACCCGGGACTAGCGGGAGGGAGCTCCTACAATGAGCAGTTCTTC. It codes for CASSPNPGLAGGSSYNEQFF. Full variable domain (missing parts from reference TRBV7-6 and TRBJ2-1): GAGVSQSPRYKVTKRGQDVALRCDPISGHVSLYWYRQALGQGPEFLTYFNYEAQQDKSGLPNDRFSAERPEGSISTLTIQRTEQRDSAMYRCASSPNPGLAGGSSYNEQFFGPGTRLTVL.

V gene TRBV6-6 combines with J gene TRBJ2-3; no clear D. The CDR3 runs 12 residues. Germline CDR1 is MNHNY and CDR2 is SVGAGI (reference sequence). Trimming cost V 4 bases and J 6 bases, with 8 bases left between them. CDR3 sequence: CASSFDGDTQYF. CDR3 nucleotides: TGTGCCAGCAGTTTCGACGGGGATACGCAGTATTTT.

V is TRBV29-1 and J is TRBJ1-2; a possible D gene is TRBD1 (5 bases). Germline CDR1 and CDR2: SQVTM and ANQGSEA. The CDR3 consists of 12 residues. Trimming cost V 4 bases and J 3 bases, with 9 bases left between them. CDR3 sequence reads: CSVGGKDYGYTF. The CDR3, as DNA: TGCAGCGTTGGGGGCAAGGACTATGGCTACACCTTC. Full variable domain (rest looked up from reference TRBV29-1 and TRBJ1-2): SAVISQKPSRDICQRGTSLTIQCQVDSQVTMMFWYRQQPGQSLTLIATANQGSEATYESGFVIDKFPISRPNLTFSTLTVSNMSPEDSSIYLCSVGGKDYGYTFGSGTRLTVV.

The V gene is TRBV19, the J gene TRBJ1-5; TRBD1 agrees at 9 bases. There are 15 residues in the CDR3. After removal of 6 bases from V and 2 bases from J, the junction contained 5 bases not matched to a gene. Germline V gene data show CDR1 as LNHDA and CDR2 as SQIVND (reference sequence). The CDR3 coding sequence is TGTGCCAGTAGGGTCGGGGACAGGGGCAATCAGCCCCAGCATTTT. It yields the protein CASRVGDRGNQPQHF. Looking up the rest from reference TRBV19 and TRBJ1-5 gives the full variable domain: DGGITQSPKYLFRKEGQNVTLSCEQNLNHDAMYWYRQDPGQGLRLIYYSQIVNDFQKGDIAEGYSVSREKKESFPLTVTSAQKNPTAFYLCASRVGDRGNQPQHFGDGTRLSIL.

CDR3 in DNA: TGCGCCAGCAGCCAAGGGGGAAATAATCAGCCCCAGCATTTT. It is translated as CASSQGGNNQPQHF. The rearrangement links TRBV4-3 to TRBJ1-5; no reliable D call. Trimming removed 1 base at V and 4 bases at J, with 8 bases between. CDR3 length: 14 amino acids. Germline V lookup: CDR1 LGHNA, CDR2 YSLEER.

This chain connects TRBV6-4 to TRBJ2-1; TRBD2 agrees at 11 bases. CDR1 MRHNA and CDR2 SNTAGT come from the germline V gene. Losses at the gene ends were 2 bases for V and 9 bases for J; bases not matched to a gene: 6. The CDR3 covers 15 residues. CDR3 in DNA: TGTGCCAGCAGTGACGGGCTAGCGGGAGGAAGTGAGCAGTTCTTC. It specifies CASSDGLAGGSEQFF.

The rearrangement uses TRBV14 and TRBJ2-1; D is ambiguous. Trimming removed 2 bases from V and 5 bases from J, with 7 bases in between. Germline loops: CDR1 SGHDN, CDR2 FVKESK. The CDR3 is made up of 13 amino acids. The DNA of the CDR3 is TGTGCCAGCAGCCAACAGTTCAACAATGAGCAGTTCTTC. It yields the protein CASSQQFNNEQFF. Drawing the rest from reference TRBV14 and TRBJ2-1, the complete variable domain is EAGVTQFPSHSVIEKGQTVTLRCDPISGHDNLYWYRRVMGKEIKFLLHFVKESKQDESGMPNNRFLAERTGGTYSTLKVQPAELEDSGVYFCASSQQFNNEQFFGPGTRLTVL.

Here the CDR3 reads CASSYYPINQPQHF. In DNA, the CDR3 is TGTGCCAGCAGTTACTACCCGATCAATCAGCCCCAGCATTTT. The chain combines TRBV6-2 or TRBV6-3 with TRBJ1-5; D is unresolved. The germline V and J ends were trimmed by 1 base and 3 bases, with 7 bases remaining between them. There are 14 residues in the CDR3. Germline V gene data show CDR1 as MNHEY and CDR2 as SVGEGT.

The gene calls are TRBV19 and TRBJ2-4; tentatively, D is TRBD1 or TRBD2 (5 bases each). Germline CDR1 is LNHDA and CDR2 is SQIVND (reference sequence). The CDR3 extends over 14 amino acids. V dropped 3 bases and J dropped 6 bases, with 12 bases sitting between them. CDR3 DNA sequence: TGTGCCAGTAGTATCGGCCAGGGAGTAAACATTCAGTACTTC. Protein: CASSIGQGVNIQYF.

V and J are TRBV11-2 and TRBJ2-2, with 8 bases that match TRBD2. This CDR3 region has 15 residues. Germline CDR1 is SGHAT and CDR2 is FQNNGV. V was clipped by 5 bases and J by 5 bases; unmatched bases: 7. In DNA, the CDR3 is TGTGCCAGCAGCCTCGGACTAGCCCGAACCGGGGAGCTGTTTTTT. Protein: CASSLGLARTGELFF.

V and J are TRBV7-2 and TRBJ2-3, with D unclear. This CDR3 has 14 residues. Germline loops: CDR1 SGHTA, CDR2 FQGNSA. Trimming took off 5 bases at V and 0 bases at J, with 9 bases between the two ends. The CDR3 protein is CASSPSTSTDTQYF. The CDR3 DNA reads TGTGCCAGCAGCCCATCCACTAGCACAGATACGCAGTATTTT.

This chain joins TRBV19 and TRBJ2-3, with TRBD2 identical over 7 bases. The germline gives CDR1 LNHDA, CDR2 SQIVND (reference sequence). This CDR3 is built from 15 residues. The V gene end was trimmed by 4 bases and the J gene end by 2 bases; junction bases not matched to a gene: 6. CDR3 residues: CASSNWGGTTDTQYF. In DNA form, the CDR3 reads TGTGCCAGTAGTAATTGGGGGGGGACCACAGATACGCAGTATTTT.